This T cell receptor beta chain was identified during a study of technical replicates of blood from several donors. The table came from immunoSEQ multiplex PCR; TCRdb's copy has only in-frame clones and leaves some out. The data contain approximately 77,000 clones, under 95% of them singletons. This TCR derives from a human donor in good health. Material: T cells isolated from PBMCs.

Written as DNA, the CDR3 is TGTGCCTCTGGACTAGCGGGAGACTTCTACAATGAGCAGTTCTTC. It translates to CASGLAGDFYNEQFF. The gene calls are TRBV5-4 and TRBJ2-1, with 13 bases aligning to TRBD2. The trim removed 10 bases at V and 3 bases at J, leaving 7 bases unmatched. The CDR3 totals 15 residues. In germline, CDR1 is SGHNT, CDR2 YYREEE (reference sequence).